The 17 T cell receptor beta chains below come from one sample, sequenced in a study of OX40 agonist ivuxolimab in advanced cancers. The table came from immunoSEQ multiplex PCR; TCRdb's copy has only in-frame clones and leaves some out. The top ten hold approximately 2.8% of the sample, which has approximately 57,000 clones, about 83% seen once. The specimen was CD4+ or CD8+ T cells sorted from blood, collected in a trial of the OX40 agonist ivuxolimab. The receptors originated from an adult with an advanced solid tumor such as melanoma, head and neck, liver or kidney cancer.

The rearrangement uses TRBV2 and TRBJ2-1, with TRBD2 matching over 12 bases. CDR1 and CDR2 from the germline V gene are SNHLY and FYNNEI. The ends lost 6 bases at V and 7 bases at J; junction bases unmatched: 4. The CDR3 consists of 14 residues. The CDR3 DNA follows: TGTGCCAGCAGGGGGACTAGCGGGTTGAATGAGCAGTTCTTC. This gives the protein CASRGTSGLNEQFF.

The chain recombines TRBV2 with TRBJ2-3, with 10 bases that match TRBD1. Germline V gene lookup returns CDR1 SNHLY and CDR2 FYNNEI. The CDR3 covers 15 residues. After removal of 6 bases from V and 3 bases from J, the junction contained 6 bases not matched to a gene. The CDR3 loop is CASSRGQGGTDTQYF. In nucleotides, the CDR3 is TGTGCCAGCAGCCGAGGACAGGGGGGGACAGATACGCAGTATTTT.

The chain carries TRBV19 and TRBJ1-3, with D unclear. This CDR3 region has 16 residues. V was shortened by 4 bases and J by 0 bases, with 13 bases between the two germline ends. CDR1 LNHDA and CDR2 SQIVND come from the germline V gene (reference sequence). CDR3 amino acids: CASSNPAGASGNTIYF. CDR3 coding DNA: TGTGCCAGTAGTAACCCAGCAGGAGCCTCTGGAAACACCATATATTTT.

DNA of the CDR3: TGTGCCAGCAGTTACTTACCAGGGGGCATCTACGAGCAGTACTTC. Residues: CASSYLPGGIYEQYF. The gene calls are TRBV6-5 and TRBJ2-7; 8 bases align to TRBD1. CDR1 and CDR2 from the germline V gene are MNHEY and SVGAGI. V dropped 1 base and J dropped 3; count of bases not matched to a gene: 5. The CDR3 is 15 residues long.

This clone appeared once. The rearrangement uses TRBV10-3 and TRBJ2-1; D might be TRBD1 (5 bases). CDR1 ENHRY and CDR2 SYGVKD come from the germline V gene. There are 13 residues in the CDR3. V was pared by 0 bases and J by 7 bases, with 7 bases between. The CDR3 here is CAISESGANEQFF. In DNA, the CDR3 is TGTGCCATCAGTGAGTCTGGGGCGAATGAGCAGTTCTTC.

The chain combines TRBV18 with TRBJ2-7; possibly TRBD1 or TRBD2 for D (5 bases each). CDR3 length equals 13 residues. V was trimmed by 1 base and J by 4 bases, leaving 8 bases between them. Germline CDR1 and CDR2: KGHSH and LQKENI. CDR3 sequence: CASSPQGTYEQYF. DNA of the CDR3: TGTGCCAGCTCACCACAGGGGACGTACGAGCAGTACTTC.

The chain joins TRBV11-2 to TRBJ2-7, with D perhaps TRBD2 (6 bases). Germline loops: CDR1 SGHAT, CDR2 FQNNGV. V was trimmed by 1 base and J by 0 bases, leaving 10 bases between them. There are 15 residues in the CDR3. CDR3 in amino acids: CASSLVSGFSYEQYF. The DNA for the CDR3 is TGTGCCAGCAGCTTAGTTAGCGGATTCTCCTACGAGCAGTACTTC.

The V and J genes are TRBV18 and TRBJ2-4; the match to TRBD1 covers 8 bases. The V gene end was trimmed by 3 bases and the J gene end by 9 bases; junction bases not matched to a gene: 7. The CDR3 sequence is 14 residues long. Germline lookup yields CDR1 KGHSH and CDR2 LQKENI. CDR3 protein: CASSPQTGGSIQYF. The CDR3 DNA sequence: TGTGCCAGCTCACCGCAAACAGGGGGGAGCATTCAGTACTTC.

DNA of the CDR3: TGTGCCAGTATGCGAGGCCAGGGGTTTGAGCAGTTCTTC. Protein product: CASMRGQGFEQFF. This chain joins TRBV19 and TRBJ2-1, with a possible D match to TRBD1 (6 bases). CDR1 is LNHDA, CDR2 SQIVND, per germline (reference sequence). V lost 7 bases and J lost 9, with 16 bases in between. This CDR3 is 13 amino acids long.

This chain joins TRBV7-2 and TRBJ2-5; D gene unclear. CDR3 size: 12 residues. Germline assignment: CDR1 SGHTA and CDR2 FQGNSA. Trimming pared 5 bases from V and 4 bases from J, leaving 8 bases between. Here the CDR3 DNA reads TGTGCCAGCAGCGCCTCCCTAGAGACCCAGTACTTC. Amino acids: CASSASLETQYF.

V and J are TRBV28 and TRBJ1-1; tentative D call: TRBD1 (6 bases). The CDR3 runs 15 residues. The germline V and J ends were trimmed by 3 bases and 6 bases, with 17 bases remaining between them. Germline V gene lookup returns CDR1 MDHEN and CDR2 SYDVKM. The CDR3 coding sequence is TGTGCCAGCAGTTTTCAACAGGGACGACTCGCTGAAGCTTTCTTT. This encodes CASSFQQGRLAEAFF.

The chain employs TRBV6-1 and TRBJ2-5, with D perhaps matching TRBD1 (6 bases). Germline CDR1 and CDR2: MNHNS and SASEGT. The CDR3 is 13 amino acids. V was cut by 4 bases and J by 3 bases, with 9 bases left in between. For the CDR3, the DNA is TGTGCCAGCAGTGTATACAGGGAAGAGACCCAGTACTTC. This codes for CASSVYREETQYF.

This clone was recorded a few times. CDR3 protein: CSVLRLAGQYNEQFF. CDR3 nucleotides: TGCAGCGTACTAAGACTAGCGGGCCAATACAATGAGCAGTTCTTC. V is TRBV29-1 and J is TRBJ2-1, with 10 bases that match TRBD2. The CDR3 is 15 amino acids. Germline lookup yields CDR1 SQVTM and CDR2 ANQGSEA. Trimming cost V 6 bases and J 4 bases; bases outside gene matches: 9.

This clone occurred once. J is TRBJ2-5 and V is TRBV28; 9 nucleotides match TRBD1. CDR1 is MDHEN, CDR2 SYDVKM, per germline. This CDR3 is 16 amino acids long. The CDR3 loop is CATSTGTGRVRETQYF. CDR3 DNA sequence: TGTGCGACCTCGACCGGGACAGGGAGGGTGAGGGAGACCCAGTACTTC.

The chain uses TRBV27 and TRBJ1-1, with D perhaps TRBD1 (6 bases). The length of the CDR3 is 16 residues. The V end lost 6 bases, the J end lost 2 bases, and 19 bases lay between the germline ends. The germline CDR1 and CDR2 sequences are MNHEY and SMNVEV (reference sequence). CDR3 protein: CASSYNGGLGNTEAFF. The CDR3, as DNA: TGTGCCAGCAGCTACAATGGGGGGCTCGGAAACACTGAAGCTTTCTTT.

The chain couples TRBV30 to TRBJ1-2; 8 nucleotides agree with TRBD1. This CDR3 has 13 amino acids. V shed 3 bases, J shed 7 bases, and the junction held 7 bases outside the gene matches. Looked up from germline, CDR1 is GTSNPN and CDR2 is SVGIG (reference sequence). The CDR3 bases are TGTGCCTGGAGAGATACAGGGGGTACTGGCTACACCTTC. Amino acid sequence: CAWRDTGGTGYTF.

The CDR3 loop reads CASSPGTVNTEAFF. The DNA for the CDR3 is TGTGCCAGCAGTCCCGGGACGGTGAACACTGAAGCTTTCTTT. The V and J genes are TRBV11-2 and TRBJ1-1; TRBD1 might be the D (5 bases). Germline CDR1 SGHAT, CDR2 FQNNGV. CDR3 length: 14 amino acids. Trimming shortened V by 6 bases and J by 0 bases, and 11 bases separated the two germline ends.